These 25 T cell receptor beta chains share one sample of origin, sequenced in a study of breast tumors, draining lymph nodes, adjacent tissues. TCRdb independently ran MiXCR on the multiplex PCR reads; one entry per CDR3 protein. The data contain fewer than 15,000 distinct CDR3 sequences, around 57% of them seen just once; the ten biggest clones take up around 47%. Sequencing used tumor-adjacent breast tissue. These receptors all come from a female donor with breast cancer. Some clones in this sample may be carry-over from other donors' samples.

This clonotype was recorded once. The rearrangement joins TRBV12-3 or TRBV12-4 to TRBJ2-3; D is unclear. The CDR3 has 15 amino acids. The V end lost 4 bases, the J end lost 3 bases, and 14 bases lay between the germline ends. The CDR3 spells CASSSSNGATDTQYF. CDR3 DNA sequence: TGTGCCAGCAGTTCTTCAAACGGAGCAACAGATACGCAGTATTTT.

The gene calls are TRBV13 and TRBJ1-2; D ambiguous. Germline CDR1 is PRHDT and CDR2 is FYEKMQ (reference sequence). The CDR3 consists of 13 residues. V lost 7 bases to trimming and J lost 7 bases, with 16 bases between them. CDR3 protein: CASTALQGGGYTF. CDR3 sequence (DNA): TGTGCCAGCACCGCCCTGCAAGGTGGTGGCTACACCTTC.

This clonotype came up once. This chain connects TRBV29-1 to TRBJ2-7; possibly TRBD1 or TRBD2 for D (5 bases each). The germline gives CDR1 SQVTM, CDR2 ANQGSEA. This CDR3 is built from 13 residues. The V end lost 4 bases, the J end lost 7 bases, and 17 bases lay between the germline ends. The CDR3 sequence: CSVALPWGSEQYF. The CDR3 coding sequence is TGCAGCGTTGCCCTTCCATGGGGGTCGGAGCAGTACTTC.

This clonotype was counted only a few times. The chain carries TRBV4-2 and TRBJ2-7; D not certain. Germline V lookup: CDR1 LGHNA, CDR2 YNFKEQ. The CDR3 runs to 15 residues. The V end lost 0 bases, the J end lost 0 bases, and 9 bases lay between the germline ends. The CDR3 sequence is CASSQEAGTSYEQYF. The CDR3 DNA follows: TGTGCCAGCAGCCAAGAGGCTGGCACCTCCTACGAGCAGTACTTC.

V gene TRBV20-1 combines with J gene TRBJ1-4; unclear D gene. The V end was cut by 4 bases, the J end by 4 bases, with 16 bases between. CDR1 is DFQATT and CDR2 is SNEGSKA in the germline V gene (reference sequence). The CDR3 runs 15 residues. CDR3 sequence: CSATFVGLNNEKLFF. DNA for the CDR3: TGCAGTGCTACCTTTGTCGGGTTGAATAATGAAAAACTGTTTTTT.

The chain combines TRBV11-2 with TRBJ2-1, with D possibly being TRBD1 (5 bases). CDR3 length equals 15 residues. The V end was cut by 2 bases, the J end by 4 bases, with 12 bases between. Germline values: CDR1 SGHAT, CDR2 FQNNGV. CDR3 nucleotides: TGTGCCAGCAGCTTACCACAGGCCGTTTACAATGAGCAGTTCTTC. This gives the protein CASSLPQAVYNEQFF. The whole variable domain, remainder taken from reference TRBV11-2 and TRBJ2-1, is EAGVAQSPRYKIIEKRQSVAFWCNPISGHATLYWYQQILGQGPKLLIQFQNNGVVDDSQLPKDRFSAERLKGVDSTLKIQPAKLEDSAVYLCASSLPQAVYNEQFFGPGTRLTVL.

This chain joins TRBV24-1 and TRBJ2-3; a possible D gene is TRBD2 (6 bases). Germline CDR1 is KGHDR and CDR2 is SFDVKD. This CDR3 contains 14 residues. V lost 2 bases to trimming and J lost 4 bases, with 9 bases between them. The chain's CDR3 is CATSDSRGADTQYF. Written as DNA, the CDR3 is TGTGCCACCAGTGATTCTCGCGGGGCAGATACGCAGTATTTT.

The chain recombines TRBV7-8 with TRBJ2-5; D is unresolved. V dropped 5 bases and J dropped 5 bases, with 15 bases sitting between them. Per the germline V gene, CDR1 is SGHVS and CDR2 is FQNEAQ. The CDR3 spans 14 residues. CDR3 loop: CASSPARVMETQYF. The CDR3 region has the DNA TGTGCCAGCAGCCCTGCCCGGGTGATGGAGACCCAGTACTTC. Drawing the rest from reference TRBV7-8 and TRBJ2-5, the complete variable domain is GAGVSQSPRYKVAKRGQDVALRCDPISGHVSLFWYQQALGQGPEFLTYFQNEAQLDKSGLPSDRFFAERPEGSVSTLKIQRTQQEDSAVYLCASSPARVMETQYFGPGTRLLVL.

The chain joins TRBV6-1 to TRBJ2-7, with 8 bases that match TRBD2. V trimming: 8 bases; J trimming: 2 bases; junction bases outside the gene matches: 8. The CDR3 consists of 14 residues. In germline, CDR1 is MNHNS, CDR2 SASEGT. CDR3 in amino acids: CASVGSGDPYEQYF. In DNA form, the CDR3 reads TGTGCCAGCGTCGGTAGCGGGGACCCCTACGAGCAGTACTTC.

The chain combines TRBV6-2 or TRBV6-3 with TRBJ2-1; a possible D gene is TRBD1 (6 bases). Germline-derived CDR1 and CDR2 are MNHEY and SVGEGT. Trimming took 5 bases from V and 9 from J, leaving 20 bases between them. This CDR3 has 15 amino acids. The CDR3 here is CASSGRRGAYGEQFF. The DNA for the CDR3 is TGTGCCAGCAGTGGTCGCAGGGGCGCGTATGGTGAGCAGTTCTTC.

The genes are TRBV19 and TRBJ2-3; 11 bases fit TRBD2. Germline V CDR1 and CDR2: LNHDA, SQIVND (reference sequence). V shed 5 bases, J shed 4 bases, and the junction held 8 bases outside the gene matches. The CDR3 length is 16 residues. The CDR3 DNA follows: TGTGCCAGTAGTGATAGCGGGGGGGCGGGTGCAGATACGCAGTATTTT. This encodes CASSDSGGAGADTQYF.

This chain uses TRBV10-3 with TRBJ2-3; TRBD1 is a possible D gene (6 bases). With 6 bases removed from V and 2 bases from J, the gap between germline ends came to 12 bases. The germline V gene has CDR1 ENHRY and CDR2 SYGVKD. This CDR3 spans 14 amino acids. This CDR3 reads CAIRDTGPTDTQYF. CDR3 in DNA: TGTGCCATCAGGGATACAGGGCCCACAGATACGCAGTATTTT.

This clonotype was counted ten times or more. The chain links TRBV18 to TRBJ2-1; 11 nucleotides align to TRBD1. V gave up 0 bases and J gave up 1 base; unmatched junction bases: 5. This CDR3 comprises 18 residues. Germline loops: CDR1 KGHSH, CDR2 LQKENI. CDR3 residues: CASSPPLGQGASYNEQFF. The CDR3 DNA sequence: TGTGCCAGCTCACCACCCCTCGGACAGGGGGCATCCTACAATGAGCAGTTCTTC.

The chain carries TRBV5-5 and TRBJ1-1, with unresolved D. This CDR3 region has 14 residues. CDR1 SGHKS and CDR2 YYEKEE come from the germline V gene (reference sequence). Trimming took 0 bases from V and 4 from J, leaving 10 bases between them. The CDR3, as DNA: TGTGCCAGCAGCTTGGATTGGACCGGCACTGAAGCTTTCTTT. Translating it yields CASSLDWTGTEAFF.

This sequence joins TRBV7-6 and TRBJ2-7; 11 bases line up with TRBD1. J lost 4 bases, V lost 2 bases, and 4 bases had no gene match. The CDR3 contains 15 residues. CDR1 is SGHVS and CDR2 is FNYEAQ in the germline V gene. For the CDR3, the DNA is TGTGCCAGCAGCTTATACGGACAGGGGGCGTACGAGCAGTACTTC. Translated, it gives CASSLYGQGAYEQYF.

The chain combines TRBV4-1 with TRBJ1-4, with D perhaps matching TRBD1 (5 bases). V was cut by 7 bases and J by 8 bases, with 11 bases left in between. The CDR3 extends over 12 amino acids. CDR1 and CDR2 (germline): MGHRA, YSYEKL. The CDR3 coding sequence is TGCGCCAGCAAGGGGCTTGAGGAAAAACTGTTTTTT. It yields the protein CASKGLEEKLFF.

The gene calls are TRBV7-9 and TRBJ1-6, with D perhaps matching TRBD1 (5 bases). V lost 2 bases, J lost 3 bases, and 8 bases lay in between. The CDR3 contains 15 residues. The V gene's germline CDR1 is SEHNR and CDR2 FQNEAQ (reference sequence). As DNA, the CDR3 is TGTGCCAGCAGCTTACCGGGGGGCTATAATTCACCCCTCCACTTT. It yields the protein CASSLPGGYNSPLHF.

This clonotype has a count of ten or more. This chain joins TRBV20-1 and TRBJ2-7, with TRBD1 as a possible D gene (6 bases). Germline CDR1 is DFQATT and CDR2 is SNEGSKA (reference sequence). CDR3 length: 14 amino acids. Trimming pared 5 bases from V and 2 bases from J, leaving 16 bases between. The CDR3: CSAPQGKSPYEQYF. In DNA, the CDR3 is TGCAGTGCTCCACAGGGAAAGTCCCCCTACGAGCAGTACTTC.

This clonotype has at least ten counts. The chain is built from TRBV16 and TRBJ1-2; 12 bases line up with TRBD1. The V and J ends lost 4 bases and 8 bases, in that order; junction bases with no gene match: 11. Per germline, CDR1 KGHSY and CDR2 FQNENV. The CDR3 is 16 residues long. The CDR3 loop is CASSPLTGTGGGGYTF. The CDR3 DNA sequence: TGTGCCAGCAGCCCACTAACCGGGACAGGGGGCGGCGGCTACACCTTC.

CDR3 DNA sequence: TGTGCCAGCAGCCTTACCGTATCCACCTACGAGCAGTACTTC. It translates to CASSLTVSTYEQYF. This sequence joins TRBV7-9 and TRBJ2-7, with D hard to call. The V and J ends lost 5 bases and 2 bases respectively, with 13 bases between them. The CDR3 runs to 14 residues. The germline V gene encodes CDR1 SEHNR and CDR2 FQNEAQ (reference sequence).

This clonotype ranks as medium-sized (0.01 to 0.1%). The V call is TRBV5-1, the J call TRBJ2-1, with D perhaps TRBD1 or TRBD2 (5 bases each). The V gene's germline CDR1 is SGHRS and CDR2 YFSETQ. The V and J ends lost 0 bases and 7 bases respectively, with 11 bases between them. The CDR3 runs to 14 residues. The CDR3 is CASSLAGTWNEQFF. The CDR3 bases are TGCGCCAGCAGCTTGGCGGGGACCTGGAATGAGCAGTTCTTC.

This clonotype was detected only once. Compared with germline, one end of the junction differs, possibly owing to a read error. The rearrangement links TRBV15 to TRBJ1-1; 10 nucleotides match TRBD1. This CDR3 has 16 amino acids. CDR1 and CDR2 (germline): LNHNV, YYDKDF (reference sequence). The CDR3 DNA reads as TGTGCCACCAACAGATCCGGTGGACAGGGGGTCACTGAAGCTTTCTTT. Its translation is CATNRSGGQGVTEAFF.

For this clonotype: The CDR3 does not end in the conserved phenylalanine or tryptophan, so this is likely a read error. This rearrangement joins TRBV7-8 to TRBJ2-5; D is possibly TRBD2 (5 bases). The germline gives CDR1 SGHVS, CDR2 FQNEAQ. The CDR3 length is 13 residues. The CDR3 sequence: CSNNPSGFETQYL. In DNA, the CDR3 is TGTTCCAACAACCCCAGCGGCTTTGAGACCCAGTACCTC.

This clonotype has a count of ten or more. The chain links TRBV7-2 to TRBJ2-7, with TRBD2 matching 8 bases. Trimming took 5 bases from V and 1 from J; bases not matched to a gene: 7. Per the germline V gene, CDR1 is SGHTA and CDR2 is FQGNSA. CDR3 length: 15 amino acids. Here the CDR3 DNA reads TGTGCCAGCAGCATGTATAGCGGGGCTTCCTACGAGCAGTACTTC. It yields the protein CASSMYSGASYEQYF.

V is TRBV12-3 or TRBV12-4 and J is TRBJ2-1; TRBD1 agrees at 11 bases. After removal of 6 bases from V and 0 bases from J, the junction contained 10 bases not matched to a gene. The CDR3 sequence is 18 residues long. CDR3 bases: TGTGCCAGCAGGGGGCGGAGGACAGGGGGCTACTCCTACAATGAGCAGTTCTTC. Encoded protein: CASRGRRTGGYSYNEQFF.